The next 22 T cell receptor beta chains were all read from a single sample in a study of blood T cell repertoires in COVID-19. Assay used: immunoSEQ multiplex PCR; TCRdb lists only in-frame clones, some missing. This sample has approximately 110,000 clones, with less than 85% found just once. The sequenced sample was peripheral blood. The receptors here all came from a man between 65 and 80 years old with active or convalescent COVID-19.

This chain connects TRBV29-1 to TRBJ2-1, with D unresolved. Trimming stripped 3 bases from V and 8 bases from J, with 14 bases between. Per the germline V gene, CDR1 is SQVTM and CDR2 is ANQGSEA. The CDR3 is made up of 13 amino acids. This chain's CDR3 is CSVDPLEEHEQFF. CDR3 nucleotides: TGCAGCGTTGATCCCCTAGAGGAGCATGAGCAGTTCTTC.

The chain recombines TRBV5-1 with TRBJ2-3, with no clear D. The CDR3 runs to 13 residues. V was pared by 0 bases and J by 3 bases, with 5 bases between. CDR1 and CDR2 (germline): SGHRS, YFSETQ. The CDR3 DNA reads TGCGCCAGCAGCTTGGGCGGAACAGATACGCAGTATTTT. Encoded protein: CASSLGGTDTQYF.

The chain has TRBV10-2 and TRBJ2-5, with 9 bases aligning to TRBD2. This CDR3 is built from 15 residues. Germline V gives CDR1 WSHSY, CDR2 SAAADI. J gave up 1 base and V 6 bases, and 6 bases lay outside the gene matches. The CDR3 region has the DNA TGCGCCAGCAGCCCTACGACTAGCGGCCAAGAGACCCAGTACTTC. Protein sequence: CASSPTTSGQETQYF.

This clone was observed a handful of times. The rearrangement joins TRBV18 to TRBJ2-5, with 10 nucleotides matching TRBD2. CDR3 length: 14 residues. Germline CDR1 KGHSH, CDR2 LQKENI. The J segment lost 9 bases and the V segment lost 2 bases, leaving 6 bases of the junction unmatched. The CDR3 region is CASSPGLAARAQYF. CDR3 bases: TGTGCCAGCTCACCAGGACTAGCGGCGCGAGCCCAGTACTTC. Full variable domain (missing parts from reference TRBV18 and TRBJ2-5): NAGVMQNPRHLVRRRGQEARLRCSPMKGHSHVYWYRQLPEEGLKFMVYLQKENIIDESGMPKERFSAEFPKEGPSILRIQQVVRGDSAAYFCASSPGLAARAQYFGPGTRLLVL.

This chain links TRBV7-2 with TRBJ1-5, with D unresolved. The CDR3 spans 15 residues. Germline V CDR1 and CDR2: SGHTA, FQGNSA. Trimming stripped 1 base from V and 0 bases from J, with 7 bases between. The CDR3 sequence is CASSLDPHSNQPQHF. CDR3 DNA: TGTGCCAGCAGCTTAGATCCCCATAGCAATCAGCCCCAGCATTTT.

The CDR3 here is CASSLVGTGGYGYTF. The CDR3 DNA is TGCGCCAGCAGCTTGGTGGGTACAGGGGGCTATGGCTACACCTTC. The chain carries TRBV5-1 and TRBJ1-2; 8 bases line up with TRBD1. Losses at the gene ends were 0 bases for V and 4 bases for J; bases not matched to a gene: 5. The CDR3 length is 15 residues. Germline CDR1 is SGHRS and CDR2 is YFSETQ. The full variable domain, its missing parts supplied by reference TRBV5-1 and TRBJ1-2, is KAGVTQTPRYLIKTRGQQVTLSCSPISGHRSVSWYQQTPGQGLQFLFEYFSETQRNKGNFPGRFSGRQFSNSRSEMNVSTLELGDSALYLCASSLVGTGGYGYTFGSGTRLTVV.

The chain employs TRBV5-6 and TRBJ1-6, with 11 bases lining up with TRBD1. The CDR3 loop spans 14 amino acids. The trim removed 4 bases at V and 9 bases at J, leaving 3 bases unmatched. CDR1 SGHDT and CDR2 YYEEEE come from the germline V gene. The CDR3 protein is CASSQDRGLSPLHF. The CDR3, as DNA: TGTGCCAGCAGCCAGGACAGGGGGCTTTCACCCCTCCACTTT.

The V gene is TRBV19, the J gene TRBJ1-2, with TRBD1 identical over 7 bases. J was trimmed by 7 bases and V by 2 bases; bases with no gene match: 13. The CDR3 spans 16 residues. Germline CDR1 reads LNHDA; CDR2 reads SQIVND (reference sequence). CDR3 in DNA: TGTGCCAGTAGTATATTAGGGGGCGGGACGGCATCTGGCTACACCTTC. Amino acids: CASSILGGGTASGYTF.

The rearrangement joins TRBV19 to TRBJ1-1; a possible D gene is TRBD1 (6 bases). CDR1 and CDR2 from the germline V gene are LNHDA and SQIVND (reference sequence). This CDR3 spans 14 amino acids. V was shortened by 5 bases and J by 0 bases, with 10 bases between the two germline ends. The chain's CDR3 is CASSQGSMNTEAFF. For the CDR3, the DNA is TGTGCCAGTAGTCAGGGGTCCATGAACACTGAAGCTTTCTTT.

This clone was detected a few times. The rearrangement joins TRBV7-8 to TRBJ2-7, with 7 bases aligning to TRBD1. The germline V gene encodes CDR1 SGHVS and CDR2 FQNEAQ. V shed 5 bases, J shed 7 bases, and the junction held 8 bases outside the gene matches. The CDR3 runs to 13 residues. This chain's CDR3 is CASSRDRDQEQYF. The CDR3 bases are TGTGCCAGCAGCCGTGACAGGGACCAAGAGCAGTACTTC. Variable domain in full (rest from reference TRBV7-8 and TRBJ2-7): GAGVSQSPRYKVAKRGQDVALRCDPISGHVSLFWYQQALGQGPEFLTYFQNEAQLDKSGLPSDRFFAERPEGSVSTLKIQRTQQEDSAVYLCASSRDRDQEQYFGPGTRLTVT.

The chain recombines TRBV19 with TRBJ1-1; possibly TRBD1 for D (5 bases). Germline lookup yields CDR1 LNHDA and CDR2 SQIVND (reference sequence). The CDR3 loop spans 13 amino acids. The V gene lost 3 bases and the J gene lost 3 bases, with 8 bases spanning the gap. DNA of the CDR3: TGTGCCAGTAGTATTATAGGGGACACTGAAGCTTTCTTT. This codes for CASSIIGDTEAFF.

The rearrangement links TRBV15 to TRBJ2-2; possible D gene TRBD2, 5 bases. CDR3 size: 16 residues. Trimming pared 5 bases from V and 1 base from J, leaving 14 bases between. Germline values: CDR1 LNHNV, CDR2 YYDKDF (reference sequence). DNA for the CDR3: TGTGCCACCAGCCTAGGTCATCGGGGGAACACCGGGGAGCTGTTTTTT. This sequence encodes CATSLGHRGNTGELFF.

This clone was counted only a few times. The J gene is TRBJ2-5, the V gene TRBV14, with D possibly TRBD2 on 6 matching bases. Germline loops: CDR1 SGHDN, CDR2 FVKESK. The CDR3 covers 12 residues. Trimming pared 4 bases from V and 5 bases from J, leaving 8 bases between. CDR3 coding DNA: TGTGCCAGCAGCCGGGACTGGGAGACCCAGTACTTC. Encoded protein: CASSRDWETQYF. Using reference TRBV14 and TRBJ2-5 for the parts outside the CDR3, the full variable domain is EAGVTQFPSHSVIEKGQTVTLRCDPISGHDNLYWYRRVMGKEIKFLLHFVKESKQDESGMPNNRFLAERTGGTYSTLKVQPAELEDSGVYFCASSRDWETQYFGPGTRLLVL.

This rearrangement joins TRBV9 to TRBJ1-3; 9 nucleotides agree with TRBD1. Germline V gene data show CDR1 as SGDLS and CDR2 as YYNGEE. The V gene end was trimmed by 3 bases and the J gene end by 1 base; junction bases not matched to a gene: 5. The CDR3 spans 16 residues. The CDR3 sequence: CASSADGTGSGNTIYF. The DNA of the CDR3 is TGTGCCAGCAGCGCCGACGGGACAGGGTCTGGAAACACCATATATTTT.

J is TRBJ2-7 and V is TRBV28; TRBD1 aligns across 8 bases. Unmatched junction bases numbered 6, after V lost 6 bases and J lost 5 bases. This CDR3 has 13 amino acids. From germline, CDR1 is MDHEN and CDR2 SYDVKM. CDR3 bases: TGTGCCAGCAGGAAGACAGGGGTTAACGAGCAGTACTTC. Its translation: CASRKTGVNEQYF. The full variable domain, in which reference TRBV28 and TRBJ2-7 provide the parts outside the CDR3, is DVKVTQSSRYLVKRTGEKVFLECVQDMDHENMFWYRQDPGLGLRLIYFSYDVKMKEKGDIPEGYSVSREKKERFSLILESASTNQTSMYLCASRKTGVNEQYFGPGTRLTVT.

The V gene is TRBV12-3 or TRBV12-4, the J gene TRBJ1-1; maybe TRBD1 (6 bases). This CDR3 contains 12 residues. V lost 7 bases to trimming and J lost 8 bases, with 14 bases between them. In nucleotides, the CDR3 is TGTGCCAGCACCAGACGTGGGACAGAAGCTTTCTTT. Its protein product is CASTRRGTEAFF.

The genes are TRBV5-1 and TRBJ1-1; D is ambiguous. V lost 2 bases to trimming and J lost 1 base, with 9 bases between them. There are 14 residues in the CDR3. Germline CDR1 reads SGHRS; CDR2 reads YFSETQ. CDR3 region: CASSLERKNTEAFF. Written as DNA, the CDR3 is TGCGCCAGCAGCTTAGAGAGGAAGAACACTGAAGCTTTCTTT.

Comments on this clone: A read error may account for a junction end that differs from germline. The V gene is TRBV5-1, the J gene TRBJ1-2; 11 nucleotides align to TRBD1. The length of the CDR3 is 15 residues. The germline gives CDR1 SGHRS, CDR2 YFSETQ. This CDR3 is CASSLGTGGFLPYHF. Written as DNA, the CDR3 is TGCGCCAGCAGCTTGGGGACAGGGGGCTTCCTCCCCTACCACTTC.

In nucleotides, the CDR3 is TGTGCCGCGGCAGGGTCCTCGGCTAATGAAAAACTGTTTTTT. It specifies CAAAGSSANEKLFF. This sequence joins TRBV2 and TRBJ1-4, with D tentatively TRBD1 (5 bases). V lost 11 bases and J 3 bases, leaving 16 bases between the germline ends. Germline V gene lookup returns CDR1 SNHLY and CDR2 FYNNEI. The CDR3 totals 14 residues.

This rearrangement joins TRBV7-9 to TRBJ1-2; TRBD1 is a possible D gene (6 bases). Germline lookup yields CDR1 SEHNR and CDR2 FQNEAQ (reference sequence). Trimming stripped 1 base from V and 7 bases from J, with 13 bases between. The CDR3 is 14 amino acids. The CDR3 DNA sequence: TGTGCCAGCAGCTTAGGACAGGTGGAAACTGGCTACACCTTC. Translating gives CASSLGQVETGYTF. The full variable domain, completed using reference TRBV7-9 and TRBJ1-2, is DTGVSQNPRHKITKRGQNVTFRCDPISEHNRLYWYRQTLGQGPEFLTYFQNEAQLEKSRLLSDRFSAERPKGSFSTLEIQRTEQGDSAMYLCASSLGQVETGYTFGSGTRLTVV.

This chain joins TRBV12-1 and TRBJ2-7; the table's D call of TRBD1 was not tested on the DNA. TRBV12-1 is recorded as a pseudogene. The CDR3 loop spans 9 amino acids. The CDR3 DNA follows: TGTGCCAGCAGCGAGAAGCAGGGCGTC. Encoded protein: CASSEKQGV.

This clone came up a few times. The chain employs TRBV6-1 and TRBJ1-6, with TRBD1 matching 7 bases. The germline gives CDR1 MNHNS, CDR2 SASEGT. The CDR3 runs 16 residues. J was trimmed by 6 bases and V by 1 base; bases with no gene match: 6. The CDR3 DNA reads TGTGCCAGCAGTGAAGGAACTGGGACAGCTAATTCACCCCTCCACTTT. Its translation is CASSEGTGTANSPLHF.